This entry features one T cell receptor beta chain sequence. Its recognized antigen is unknown. Base qualities are not recorded, but no much larger clone differs from it by a single base. This specimen comes from a study of shared clonotypes between healthy human individuals (TCRdb year 2020). With regard to the full study: The cohort included three men and a couple of women between 18 and 49 years of age. For each donor, three plates each were used for CD4 naive and CD4 memory, two plates were used for CD8 naive, and one plate was used for CD8 memory. Blood TCR repertoires of roughly 5 healthy adults were deeply sequenced to estimate repertoire size and the extent of clonotype sharing between individuals. Different laboratories and diverse techniques were used to prepare libraries and sequence TCR repertoires, to increase sequencing depth and limit assay-specific biases. Between about 0.8 and 9 billion PBMCs per donor were obtained by leukapheresis. General conclusions and limits of the study: The small number of donors limited the genetic and exposure-history diversity represented. Sampling was restricted to blood, and TCR repertoires in tissues likely differ from the TCR repertoires found in blood. Even with the large sequencing depth, rarefaction of the sorted-subset datasets indicated that sequencing was incomplete. Sharing across a few donors was observed for roughly 5.4% of naive CD4, 3.5% of naive CD8, about 2.3% of memory CD4, and roughly 0.4% of memory CD8 clonotypes. Higher generation probabilities were observed for clonotypes shared by all four sorted-subset donors than for non-shared clonotypes. Naive subsets generally had larger estimated clonotype richness than memory subsets did. Pairwise subsampling indicated that sequencing depth was expected to affect the degree of clonotype sharing among donors.

The donors were healthy, HIV-negative adults with no recently reported acute infections or vaccinations. All donors were Caucasian adults living in Nashville, Tennessee, USA. CD4+ T cells were enriched by magnetic negative selection; naive cells were then positively selected on CD45RA, and the negative fraction formed the memory subset. Blood was obtained by leukapheresis, after which PBMCs were separated by Ficoll-Histopaque density gradient centrifugation and cryopreserved in liquid nitrogen vapor phase. Analytical flow cytometry was used to check the purity and quantity of every magnetically sorted T cell population. Genomic DNA was isolated from each sorted fraction and quantified by UV absorbance on a Nanodrop 2000c. TCR CDR3 regions were amplified from genomic DNA by multiplex PCR using the deep immunoSEQ assay. For each cell subset, the extracted genomic DNA was distributed evenly across all wells of several immunoSEQ 96-well plates, and each plate served as one replicate. For sorted subsets, each replicate PCR was loaded with approximately 190 ng genomic DNA, equivalent to 32,000 or so T cell genomes. Purified libraries were measured with a Qubit 3.0 fluorometer, size-checked on a Bioanalyzer 2100, and measured again with the KAPA Library Quantification kit. Every immunoSEQ 96-well plate was sequenced on a separate single-read 150-cycle Illumina NextSeq 550 flow cell. From the authors' description of their analysis: Because only junctional sequences without quality scores were contained in the immunoSEQ output, filtering matching that applied to full-length reads could not be performed. To assign V/J genes and CDR3, sequences were annotated against IMGT germline references using PyIR, a Python wrapper for IgBLAST v1.9. Reads were removed for weak V/J assignments (E-value above 1e-6), missing CDR3, stop codons, out-of-frame junctions, or ambiguous translated residues. V3J clonotypes were defined as sequences sharing the same inferred V gene, J gene, and CDR3 amino acid sequence. The percentage overlap between two repertoires was calculated by dividing the number of shared unique clonotypes by the size of the smaller repertoire. RTK rarefaction, the Chao1 estimator, and Recon v2.1 estimates of unobserved clonotypes were used to assess repertoire richness. Generation probabilities for all TCRbeta clonotypes obtained by the gDNA method from several donors were computed using OLGA. As stored in TCRdb, this immuneACCESS dataset retains in-frame rearrangements with V and J assigned. A fraction of the clones does not appear; measured against another copy, unresolved V genes explain less than half of the discrepancy, and the remainder lacks a known reason. V and J calls and clone size are copied from that table; D and trimming were computed from the DNA. This sample lists 1,100,000 or so clones; approximately 78% were detected once. Clones ranked in the top ten supply under 0.65% of the sample.

From cysteine to phenylalanine, the CDR3 is 14 amino acids long. Kept here is only the CDR3 DNA, which spans 42 bases and is read in frame from base 1. CDR1 and CDR2, looked up from the germline V gene, are MNHNS and SASEGT. V and J are trimmed by 4 bases and 2 bases, and the gene matches miss 4 bases of the junction. The specimen was memory CD4+ T cells from PBMCs. This specimen's cell subset or site label, interpreted: CD45RA-negative fraction. The TCR sequence derives from a young man in good health. Some clones in this sample may be carry-over from other donors' samples. The rearrangement joined TRBV6-1 to TRBJ2-7; 8 bases in between match TRBD2. The nucleotides read TGTGCCAGCAGTGCGACTAGCGCGGCCTACGAGCAGTACTTC. Translated, this is CASSATSAAYEQYF.